The T cell receptor (beta chain) described here comes from a study of somatic mutations in cytotoxic T cells in rheumatoid arthritis (dated by TCRdb to the late 2010s). Background on the whole study: Patient peripheral blood (under 31 ml EDTA) was drawn right after diagnosis and before any treatment started. Patients and controls did not essentially differ in median age, which was nearly identical between the groups. In newly diagnosed rheumatoid arthritis without treatment, the study examined if expanded CD8+ T-cell clones harbor somatic mutations, relying on TCRB deep sequencing to characterize clonality. Sorted V beta1+ cells also underwent TCRB sequencing, and some V beta antibody-stained T-cell populations were flow-sorted at nearly 100% purity on a FACSAria II or Sony SH800. TCRB deep sequencing was performed for more than 50 rheumatoid arthritis patients and approximately 20 healthy controls. Broader findings and caveats from the paper: Rheumatoid arthritis patients and age-matched healthy controls did not significantly differ in CD8+ T-cell clonality. No adjustment for multiple comparisons was made for the slight TRBV07 underrepresentation in patients. In about an eighth of the roughly 65 patients, more than 20% of CD8+ cells belonged to the largest CD8+ clone, while several identical CD8+ TCRB sequences were shared between blood and synovial fluid. The expanded CD8+ clones had unknown antigen targets, and not appearing in virus-specific databases did not rule out that they were virus-specific. CD8+ clonality increased with age in patients (Spearman r of about 0.45) but not in healthy controls.

The immunoSEQ assay was applied to genomic DNA for TCRB CDR3 sequencing. In the authors' own workflow: When patient CD8+ clones exceeding 1% were checked against published virus-specific TCRB sequences, only a few matched. Nothing other than productive TCRB rearrangements was included in the analyses. Defining a clone by its unique TCRB CDR3 sequence, the study calculated clonality as a productive clonality index derived from Shannon entropy. Repertoire overlap between two samples was calculated from the template counts of each clone relative to total templates per sample. Flow cytometry-measured V-gene usage correlated with V-gene usage from TCRB sequencing, with a Spearman r of 0.61. In TCRdb, the immuneACCESS table is reduced to in-frame sequences with V and J assigned. These tables do not hold every clone; where another copy was compared, an unresolved V gene accounts for under half, and the others remain unexplained. The V and J calls and clone size are taken from that table; D and trimming were inferred from the DNA. The sample table contains about 15,000 clones; only one count was recorded for roughly 77% of them. The top ten hold 14% of the sample.

About this clone: Its antigen remains unidentified. One base away there is no much larger clone; base qualities are not given.

Flow cytometry confirmed the purity of CD4+ and CD8+ cells that had been isolated by positive magnetic bead selection on an AutoMACS. A TCR V beta antibody panel was used in flow cytometry to screen first for clonal expansions, which were then characterized by TCRB deep sequencing of sorted CD8+ fractions. Peripheral blood mononuclear cells were obtained using density gradient separation with Ficoll-Paque PLUS. Using Nucleospin Tissue or Tissue XS kits, DNA was extracted from CD4-enriched, CD8-enriched or PBMC samples, with quantification by a Qubit 2.0 fluorometer. Sequences MNHEY (CDR1) and SMNVEV (CDR2) are obtained from the germline V gene (reference sequence). Spanning cysteine to phenylalanine, the CDR3 consists of 15 amino acids. Of all the DNA, just the CDR3 is kept, 45 bases in frame from base 1. V drops 2 bases and J drops 4 bases, leaving 12 bases in between.

The receptor comes from an adult with rheumatoid arthritis. Sequenced sample: CD8+ T cells sorted from blood. In this chain, TRBV27 is recombined with TRBJ2-1; the D segment cannot be called with confidence. Here is the DNA: TGTGCCAGCAGTTTACTGGCCAATCTATACAATGAGCAGTTCTTC. This gives the protein CASSLLANLYNEQFF.